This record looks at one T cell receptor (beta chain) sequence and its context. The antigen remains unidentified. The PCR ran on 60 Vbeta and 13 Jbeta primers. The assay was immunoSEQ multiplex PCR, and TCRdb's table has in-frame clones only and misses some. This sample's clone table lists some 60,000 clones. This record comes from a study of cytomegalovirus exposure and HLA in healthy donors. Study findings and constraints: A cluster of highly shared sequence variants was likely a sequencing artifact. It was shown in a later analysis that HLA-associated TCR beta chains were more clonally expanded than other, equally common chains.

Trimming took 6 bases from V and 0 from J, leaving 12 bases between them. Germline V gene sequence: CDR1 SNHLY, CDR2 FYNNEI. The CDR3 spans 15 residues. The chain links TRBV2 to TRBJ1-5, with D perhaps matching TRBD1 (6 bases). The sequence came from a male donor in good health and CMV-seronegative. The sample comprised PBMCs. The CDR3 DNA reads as TGTGCCAGCAGGGCCACAGGGATTAGCAATCAGCCCCAGCATTTT. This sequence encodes CASRATGISNQPQHF.